Below, 28 T cell receptor beta chains from the same sample are listed, as sequenced in a study of T cells after yellow fever vaccination (dated by TCRdb to between 2018 and 2021). To prepare the library, 5' RACE was applied. Instrument on record: Illumina HiSeq 2500. In-frame beta chains were kept once TCRdb had trimmed the public reads at Q25 with fastp and called clones with MiXCR. Each entry is one CDR3 protein sequence, shown with its most common DNA and genes. The sample table shows about 320,000 distinct CDR3 sequences, and roughly 7% are seen once. The ten largest clones add up to about 18% of the sample. The sample's treatment or condition label, decoded: live attenuated yellow fever vaccine strain. Specimen: PBMCs, collected approximately 40 days after the first yellow fever vaccination. Receptor source: a man aged 18 to 29 who received the YFV17D yellow fever vaccine.

This clonotype was recorded many times. This chain links TRBV12-3 or TRBV12-4 with TRBJ1-2, with TRBD1 as a possible D gene (6 bases). The V and J ends lost 5 bases and 4 bases respectively, with 11 bases between them. This CDR3 spans 13 amino acids. The CDR3 nucleotides are TGTGCCAGCAGTCCGGACAGTGTCTATGGCTACACCTTC. This codes for CASSPDSVYGYTF.

This clonotype was seen ten or more times. V usage is TRBV2 and J usage is TRBJ2-1; maybe TRBD2 (7 bases). Germline loops: CDR1 SNHLY, CDR2 FYNNEI. V gave up 7 bases and J gave up 4 bases, with 11 bases separating them. This CDR3 has 13 amino acids. CDR3 nucleotides: TGTGCCAGCACCCGGGGGGCGTACAATGAGCAGTTCTTC. Translation gives CASTRGAYNEQFF.

This clonotype was counted at least ten times. This chain joins TRBV5-6 and TRBJ2-1; D could derive from TRBD1 or TRBD2 (5 bases each). Germline V CDR1 and CDR2: SGHDT, YYEEEE. The CDR3 runs 13 residues. Trimming stripped 5 bases from V and 10 bases from J, with 16 bases between. CDR3 DNA sequence: TGTGCCAGCAGTCTCGGTTCAGGGACCGAGCAGTTCTTC. This sequence encodes CASSLGSGTEQFF.

This clonotype showed up just a few times. The chain is built from TRBV4-1 and TRBJ1-6; D unclear. This CDR3 has 15 residues. V lost 0 bases, J lost 11 bases, and 14 bases lay in between. The germline CDR1 and CDR2 sequences are MGHRA and YSYEKL. In DNA form, the CDR3 reads TGCGCCAGCAGCCAAGATCCGTGGCAGTCAACACCCCTCCACTTT. The encoded protein is CASSQDPWQSTPLHF.

The V gene is TRBV4-1, the J gene TRBJ1-5; D remains unclear. Trimming removed 3 bases at V and 9 bases at J, with 15 bases between. Per germline, CDR1 MGHRA and CDR2 YSYEKL. This CDR3 comprises 14 residues. CDR3 coding DNA: TGCGCCAGCAGCCAGGCCGCCCTGGTTGGGCCCCAGCATTTT. This translates into CASSQAALVGPQHF.

This clonotype was counted between two and nine times. An end of the junction differs from the germline gene, which may be a read error. The chain employs TRBV20-1 and TRBJ1-1, with D unclear. Germline CDR1 is DFQATT and CDR2 is SNEGSKA (reference sequence). The CDR3 is 8 amino acids. CDR3 sequence (DNA): TGCAGTGCTAGAGCGGGGTCGTTT. Amino acids: CSARAGSF.

This clonotype was recorded only once. This chain uses TRBV4-3 with TRBJ2-5, with 7 positions matching TRBD2. The length of the CDR3 is 18 residues. Germline lookup yields CDR1 LGHNA and CDR2 YSLEER. With V trimmed by 0 bases and J by 1 base, 11 bases remained unmatched. The CDR3 nucleotides read TGCGCCAGCAGCCAAGAAAAGCGGGGAACCATTATCCAAGAGACCCAGTACTTC. Translating it yields CASSQEKRGTIIQETQYF.

This clonotype has a handful of counts. This CDR3 is CASSLAFLAASYNEQFF. The CDR3 nucleotides read TGTGCCAGCAGTTTAGCTTTCCTAGCGGCCTCCTACAATGAGCAGTTCTTC. This chain connects TRBV12-3 or TRBV12-4 to TRBJ2-1; 7 nucleotides agree with TRBD2. Germline trimming cut 0 bases from V and 0 bases from J; bases unmatched to any gene: 5. The CDR3 is 17 amino acids.

The chain links TRBV5-1 to TRBJ2-7; 10 bases are shared with TRBD2. After removal of 0 bases from V and 4 bases from J, the junction contained 22 bases not matched to a gene. Germline CDR1 is SGHRS and CDR2 is YFSETQ. The CDR3 has 21 residues. CDR3 amino acids: CASSLVAGSQISGGHQYEQYV. DNA of the CDR3: TGCGCCAGCAGCTTGGTTGCCGGAAGCCAAATTAGCGGGGGGCATCAATACGAGCAGTACGTC.

V and J are TRBV27 and TRBJ2-3; TRBD2 aligns across 7 bases. The CDR3 loop spans 17 amino acids. V was clipped by 5 bases and J by 4 bases; unmatched bases: 15. Germline CDR1 and CDR2: MNHEY and SMNVEV (reference sequence). This CDR3 is CASSPPPQRGSADTQYF. The CDR3 DNA is TGTGCCAGCAGTCCCCCCCCTCAGCGGGGTAGCGCAGATACGCAGTATTTT.

This clonotype has just a few counts. V gene TRBV7-9 combines with J gene TRBJ2-5, with D perhaps TRBD1 or TRBD2 (5 bases each). CDR1 and CDR2 from the germline V gene are SEHNR and FQNEAQ (reference sequence). The V and J ends lost 5 bases and 1 base respectively, with 17 bases between them. The CDR3 runs 16 residues. The CDR3 DNA is TGTGCCAGCAGCACATCTCCAGGGACGGTCCAAGAGACCCAGTACTTC. Its protein is CASSTSPGTVQETQYF.

The chain links TRBV7-9 to TRBJ2-3; 8 bases fit TRBD2. The CDR3 covers 17 residues. V shed 2 bases and J 2 bases; nucleotides not matched to a gene: 9. The germline V gene has CDR1 SEHNR and CDR2 FQNEAQ (reference sequence). CDR3 region: CASSLSRGGPTTDTQYF. DNA of the CDR3: TGTGCCAGCAGCTTATCCCGCGGGGGGCCCACCACAGATACGCAGTATTTT.

This clonotype appeared a few times. The rearrangement uses TRBV6-1 and TRBJ2-3, with 9 bases matching TRBD2. Germline values: CDR1 MNHNS, CDR2 SASEGT. Trimming at V came to 5 bases and at J to 2 bases, leaving 8 bases not matched to a gene. This CDR3 is 16 amino acids long. CDR3 coding DNA: TGTGCCAGCAGTCGGCTGACTAGCGGAGTCACAGATACGCAGTATTTT. Its protein is CASSRLTSGVTDTQYF.

This clonotype has a handful of counts. The CDR3 sequence is CASSPGGTGHTGELFF. CDR3 in DNA: TGCGCCAGCAGTCCTGGGGGGACGGGCCACACCGGGGAGCTGTTTTTT. This chain joins TRBV5-1 and TRBJ2-2; possibly TRBD2 for D (6 bases). Trimming took 5 bases from V and 3 from J, leaving 17 bases between them. The CDR3 covers 16 residues. Germline CDR1 reads SGHRS; CDR2 reads YFSETQ.

Notes on this clonotype: Germline and junction disagree at one end, which may indicate a read error. The chain couples TRBV20-1 to TRBJ2-1, with 10 bases aligning to TRBD2. CDR3 length: 16 amino acids. Per the germline V gene, CDR1 is DFQATT and CDR2 is SNEGSKA (reference sequence). The CDR3 nucleotides are TGCTGTGCTAGAGCCAGCGGGGGGGCCGCGTTCTATGAGCAGTTCTTC. Its protein product is CCARASGGAAFYEQFF.

This clonotype turned up a few times. The V and J genes are TRBV5-5 and TRBJ1-1; D unclear. CDR1 is SGHKS and CDR2 is YYEKEE in the germline V gene (reference sequence). CDR3 length equals 12 residues. Trimming removed 1 base at V and 8 bases at J, with 9 bases between. The CDR3, as DNA: TGTGCCAGCAGCTTGTGGAACGGGGAAGCTTTCTTT. Protein: CASSLWNGEAFF.

This clonotype has just a few counts. The CDR3 bases are TGTGCCAGCAGCGTAGGTGGCGGGGGGGATGAGCAGTTCTTC. It codes for CASSVGGGGDEQFF. The rearrangement uses TRBV9 and TRBJ2-1; the match to TRBD2 covers 9 bases. After removal of 0 bases from V and 8 bases from J, the junction contained 3 bases not matched to a gene. The CDR3 has 14 residues. Germline V gene data show CDR1 as SGDLS and CDR2 as YYNGEE.

This clonotype was counted a few times. This chain joins TRBV7-3 and TRBJ2-3; D might be TRBD1 or TRBD2, each matching 5 bases. CDR1 SGHTA and CDR2 FQGTGA come from the germline V gene. Trimming took off 0 bases at V and 4 bases at J, with 8 bases between the two ends. This CDR3 comprises 14 residues. CDR3 residues: CASSLTGTADTQYF. CDR3 DNA: TGTGCCAGCAGCTTAACAGGGACCGCAGATACGCAGTATTTT.

The V and J genes are TRBV25-1 and TRBJ2-7; 7 nucleotides line up with TRBD2. Germline V gene lookup returns CDR1 MGHDK and CDR2 SYGVNS. V trimming: 2 bases; J trimming: 5 bases; junction bases outside the gene matches: 12. CDR3 size: 16 residues. The CDR3 spells CASSEGGPAGWDEQYF. CDR3 DNA sequence: TGTGCCAGCAGTGAAGGAGGCCCAGCGGGGTGGGACGAGCAGTACTTC.

The V call is TRBV7-2, the J call TRBJ1-1; a weak D match, TRBD1 (5 bases). Per germline, CDR1 SGHTA and CDR2 FQGNSA. The CDR3 spans 17 residues. Trimming shortened V by 4 bases and J by 1 base, and 19 bases separated the two germline ends. CDR3 amino acids: CASSWIIPGPKNTEAFF. In DNA, the CDR3 is TGTGCCAGCAGCTGGATAATACCGGGACCCAAGAACACTGAAGCTTTCTTT.

In its sample, this clonotype was seen many times. The gene calls are TRBV6-1 and TRBJ2-7; the match to TRBD1 covers 7 bases. V shed 5 bases and J 3 bases; nucleotides not matched to a gene: 10. This CDR3 is 15 amino acids long. CDR1 is MNHNS, CDR2 SASEGT, per germline. The CDR3 DNA reads as TGTGCCAGCAGTAATAGACAGGGAAGGGGCTACGAGCAGTACTTC. It is translated as CASSNRQGRGYEQYF.

This clonotype occurred a few times. The chain uses TRBV5-1 and TRBJ1-3, with D maybe TRBD1 (5 bases). Germline CDR1 reads SGHRS; CDR2 reads YFSETQ. The CDR3 length is 14 residues. Trimming removed 2 bases from V and 4 bases from J, with 10 bases in between. The CDR3 region has the DNA TGCGCCAGCAGCTTCCAGGGAGCGGGAAACACCATATATTTT. It yields the protein CASSFQGAGNTIYF.

This clonotype has more than one count but fewer than ten. V is TRBV6-1 and J is TRBJ1-2, with 11 positions matching TRBD1. V lost 9 bases, J lost 3 bases, and 9 bases stayed unmatched. From germline, CDR1 is MNHNS and CDR2 SASEGT. The length of the CDR3 is 15 residues. In DNA form, the CDR3 reads TGTGCCAGTTTCGTGGGACAGGGGGACTACTATGGCTACACCTTC. It translates to CASFVGQGDYYGYTF.

This sequence joins TRBV29-1 and TRBJ2-3; maybe TRBD1 (5 bases). The CDR3 is 10 residues long. With 7 bases removed from V and 9 bases from J, the gap between germline ends came to 11 bases. Germline loops: CDR1 SQVTM, CDR2 ANQGSEA. CDR3 nucleotide sequence: TGCAGCGCCAGACAGTGGACGCAGTATTTT. Amino acid sequence: CSARQWTQYF.

This clonotype was counted between two and nine times. This chain links TRBV19 with TRBJ2-1; TRBD2 matches 11 bases. Germline trimming cut 5 bases from V and 7 bases from J; bases unmatched to any gene: 7. The CDR3 sequence is 15 residues long. The germline gives CDR1 LNHDA, CDR2 SQIVND (reference sequence). The CDR3 DNA reads TGTGCCAGTAGTTTTAGCGGGGGGGCCGGAAATGAGCAGTTCTTC. Translated: CASSFSGGAGNEQFF.

The chain has TRBV9 and TRBJ1-1; 8 positions agree with TRBD1. Germline CDR1 reads SGDLS; CDR2 reads YYNGEE. J lost 5 bases, V lost 5 bases, and 5 bases had no gene match. This CDR3 contains 13 residues. For the CDR3, the DNA is TGTGCCAGCAGTGCCGGGACAGGTACTGAAGCTTTCTTT. This gives the protein CASSAGTGTEAFF.

Only a few counts were recorded for this clonotype. CDR3: CASSSGLAGTETQYF. The DNA for the CDR3 is TGTGCCAGCAGCTCCGGACTAGCGGGGACAGAGACCCAGTACTTC. The chain has TRBV7-2 and TRBJ2-5; 12 bases match TRBD2. The CDR3 sequence is 15 residues long. V lost 4 bases, J lost 4 bases, and 4 bases stayed unmatched. CDR1 is SGHTA, CDR2 FQGNSA, per germline.

This clonotype was recorded at least ten times. The chain couples TRBV5-1 to TRBJ2-7, with D tentatively TRBD1 or TRBD2 (5 bases each). CDR1 is SGHRS, CDR2 YFSETQ, per germline. The CDR3 length is 15 residues. Trimming took 4 bases from V and 0 from J, leaving 14 bases between them. CDR3 loop: CASSRDGLSSYEQYV. CDR3 in DNA: TGCGCCAGCAGCAGGGACGGATTGAGCTCCTACGAGCAGTACGTC.